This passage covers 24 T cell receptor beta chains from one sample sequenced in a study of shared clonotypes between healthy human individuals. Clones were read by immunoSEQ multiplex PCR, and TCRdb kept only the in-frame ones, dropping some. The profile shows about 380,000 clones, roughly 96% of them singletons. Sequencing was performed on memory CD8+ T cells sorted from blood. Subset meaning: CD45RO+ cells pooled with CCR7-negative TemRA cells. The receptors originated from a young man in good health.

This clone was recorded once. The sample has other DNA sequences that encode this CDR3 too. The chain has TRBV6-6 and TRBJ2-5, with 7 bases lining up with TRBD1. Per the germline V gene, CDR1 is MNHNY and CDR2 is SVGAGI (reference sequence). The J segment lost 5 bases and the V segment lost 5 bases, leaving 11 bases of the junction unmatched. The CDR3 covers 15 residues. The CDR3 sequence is CASSKYRGMLETQYF. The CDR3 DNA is TGTGCCAGCAGTAAATACAGGGGAATGTTGGAGACCCAGTACTTC.

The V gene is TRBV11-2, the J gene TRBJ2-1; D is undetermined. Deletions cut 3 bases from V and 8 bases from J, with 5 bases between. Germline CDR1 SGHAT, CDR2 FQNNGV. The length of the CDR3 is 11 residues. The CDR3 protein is CASSFSHEQFF. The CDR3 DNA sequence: TGTGCCAGCAGCTTTTCTCATGAGCAGTTCTTC.

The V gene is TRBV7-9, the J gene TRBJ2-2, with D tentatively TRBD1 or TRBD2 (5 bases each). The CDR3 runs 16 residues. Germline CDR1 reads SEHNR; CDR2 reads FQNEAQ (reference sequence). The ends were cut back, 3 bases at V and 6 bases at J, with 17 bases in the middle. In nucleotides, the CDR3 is TGTGCCAGCAGCTTCGGCTTGGGTGGGGGTCCCGGGGAGCTGTTTTTT. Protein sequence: CASSFGLGGGPGELFF.

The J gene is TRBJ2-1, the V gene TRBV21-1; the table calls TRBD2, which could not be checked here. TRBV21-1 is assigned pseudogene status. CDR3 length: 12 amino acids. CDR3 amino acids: CASSLGLPQQFF. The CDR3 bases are TGTGCCAGCAGCTTAGGACTGCCTCAGCAGTTCTTC.

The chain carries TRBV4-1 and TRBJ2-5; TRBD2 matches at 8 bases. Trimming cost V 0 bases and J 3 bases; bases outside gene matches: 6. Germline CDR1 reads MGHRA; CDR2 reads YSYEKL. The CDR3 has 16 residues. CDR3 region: CASSQERAGVEETQYF. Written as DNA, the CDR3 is TGCGCCAGCAGCCAAGAGCGAGCGGGAGTTGAAGAGACCCAGTACTTC.

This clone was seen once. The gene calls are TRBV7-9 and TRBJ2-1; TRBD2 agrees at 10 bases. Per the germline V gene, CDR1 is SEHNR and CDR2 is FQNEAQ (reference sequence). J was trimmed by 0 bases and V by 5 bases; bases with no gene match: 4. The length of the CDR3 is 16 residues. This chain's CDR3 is CASSGPSGSSYNEQFF. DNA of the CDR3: TGTGCCAGCAGCGGACCTAGCGGGAGCTCCTACAATGAGCAGTTCTTC.

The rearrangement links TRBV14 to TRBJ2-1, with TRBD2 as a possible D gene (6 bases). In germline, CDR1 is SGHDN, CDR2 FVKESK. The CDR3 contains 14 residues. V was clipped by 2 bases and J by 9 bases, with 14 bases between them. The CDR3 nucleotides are TGTGCCAGCAGCCAATGGCTAGCGAGGGGTGAGCAGTTCTTC. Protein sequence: CASSQWLARGEQFF.

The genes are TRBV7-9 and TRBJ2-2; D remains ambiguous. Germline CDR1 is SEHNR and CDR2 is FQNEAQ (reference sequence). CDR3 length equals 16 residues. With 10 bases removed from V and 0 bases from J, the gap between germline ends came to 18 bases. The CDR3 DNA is TGTGCCACCCCGAGGCCTCTCGCTGCGAACACCGGGGAGCTGTTTTTT. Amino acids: CATPRPLAANTGELFF.

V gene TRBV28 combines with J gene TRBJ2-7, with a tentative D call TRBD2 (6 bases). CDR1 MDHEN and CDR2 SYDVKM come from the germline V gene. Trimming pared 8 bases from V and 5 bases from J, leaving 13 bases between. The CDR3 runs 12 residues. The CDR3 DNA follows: TGTGCCAGCGTGGGGGGAGTCCACGAGCAGTACTTC. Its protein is CASVGGVHEQYF.

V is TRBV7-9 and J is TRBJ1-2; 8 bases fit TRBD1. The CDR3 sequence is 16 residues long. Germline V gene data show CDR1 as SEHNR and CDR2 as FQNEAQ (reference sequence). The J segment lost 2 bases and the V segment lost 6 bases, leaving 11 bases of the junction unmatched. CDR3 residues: CASSGDRIDLNYGYTF. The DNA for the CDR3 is TGTGCCAGCAGTGGGGACAGGATAGACCTAAACTATGGCTACACCTTC.

The CDR3 sequence is CASSGIYEQFF. Here the CDR3 DNA reads TGTGCCAGCAGTGGAATCTATGAGCAGTTCTTC. The J gene is TRBJ2-1, the V gene TRBV28; D remains ambiguous. Deletions cut 5 bases from V and 8 bases from J, with 7 bases between. The CDR3 consists of 11 residues. In germline, CDR1 is MDHEN, CDR2 SYDVKM.

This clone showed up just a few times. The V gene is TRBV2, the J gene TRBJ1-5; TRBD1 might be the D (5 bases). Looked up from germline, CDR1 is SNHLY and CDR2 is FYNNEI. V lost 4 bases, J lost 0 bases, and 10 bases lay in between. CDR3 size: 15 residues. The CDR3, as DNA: TGTGCCAGCAGTGCCGACAGTTATAGCAATCAGCCCCAGCATTTT. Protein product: CASSADSYSNQPQHF.

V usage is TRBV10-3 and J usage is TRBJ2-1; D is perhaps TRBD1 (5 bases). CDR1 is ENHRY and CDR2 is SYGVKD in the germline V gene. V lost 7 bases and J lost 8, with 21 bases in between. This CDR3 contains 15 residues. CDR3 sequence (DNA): TGTGCCATCAAAACAGGTCACAGTGTATTCCATGAGCAGTTCTTC. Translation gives CAIKTGHSVFHEQFF.

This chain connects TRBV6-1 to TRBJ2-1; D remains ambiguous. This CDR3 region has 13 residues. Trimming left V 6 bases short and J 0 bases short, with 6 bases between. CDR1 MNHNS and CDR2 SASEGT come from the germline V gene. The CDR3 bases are TGTGCCAGCAGGACTTTCTCCTACAATGAGCAGTTCTTC. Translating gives CASRTFSYNEQFF.

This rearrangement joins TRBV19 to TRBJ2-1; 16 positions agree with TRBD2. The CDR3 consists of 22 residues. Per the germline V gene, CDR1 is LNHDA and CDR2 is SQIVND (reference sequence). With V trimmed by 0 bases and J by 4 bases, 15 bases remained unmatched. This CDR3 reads CASSIDLVSGLAGGHRYNEQFF. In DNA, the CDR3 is TGTGCCAGTAGTATAGATCTTGTCTCGGGACTAGCGGGAGGGCACCGTTACAATGAGCAGTTCTTC. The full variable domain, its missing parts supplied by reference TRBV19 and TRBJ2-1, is DGGITQSPKYLFRKEGQNVTLSCEQNLNHDAMYWYRQDPGQGLRLIYYSQIVNDFQKGDIAEGYSVSREKKESFPLTVTSAQKNPTAFYLCASSIDLVSGLAGGHRYNEQFFGPGTRLTVL.

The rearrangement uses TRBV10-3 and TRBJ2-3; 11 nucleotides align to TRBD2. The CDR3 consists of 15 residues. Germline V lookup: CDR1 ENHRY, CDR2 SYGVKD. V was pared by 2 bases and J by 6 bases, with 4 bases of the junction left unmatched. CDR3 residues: CAISETSGRGDTQYF. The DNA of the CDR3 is TGTGCCATCAGTGAGACTAGCGGGAGAGGGGATACGCAGTATTTT.

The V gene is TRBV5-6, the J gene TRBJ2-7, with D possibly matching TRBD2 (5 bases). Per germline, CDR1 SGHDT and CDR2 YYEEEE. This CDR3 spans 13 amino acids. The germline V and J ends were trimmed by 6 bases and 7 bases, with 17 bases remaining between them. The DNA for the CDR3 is TGTGCCAGCAACCCCCCGGGGTTGGGTGAGCAGTACTTC. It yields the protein CASNPPGLGEQYF.

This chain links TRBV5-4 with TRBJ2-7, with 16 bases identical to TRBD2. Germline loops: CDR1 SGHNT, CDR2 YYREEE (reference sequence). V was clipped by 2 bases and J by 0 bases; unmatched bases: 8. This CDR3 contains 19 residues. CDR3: CASSLIGTSGRASSYEQYF. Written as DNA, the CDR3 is TGTGCCAGCAGCTTAATCGGGACTAGCGGGAGGGCAAGCTCCTACGAGCAGTACTTC.

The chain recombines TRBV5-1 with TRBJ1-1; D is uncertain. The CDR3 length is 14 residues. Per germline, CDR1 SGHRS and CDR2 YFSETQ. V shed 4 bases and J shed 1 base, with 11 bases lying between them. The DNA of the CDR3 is TGCGCCAGCAGCCTATCCATGGAGAACACTGAAGCTTTCTTT. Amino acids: CASSLSMENTEAFF.

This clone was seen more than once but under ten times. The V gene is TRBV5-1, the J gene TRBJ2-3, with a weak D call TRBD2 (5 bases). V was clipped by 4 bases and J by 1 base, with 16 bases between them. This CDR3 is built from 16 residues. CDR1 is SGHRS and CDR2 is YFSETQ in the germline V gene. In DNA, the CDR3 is TGCGCCAGCAGCCAGGTCCACGGGAAAGGCACAGATACGCAGTATTTT. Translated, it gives CASSQVHGKGTDTQYF.

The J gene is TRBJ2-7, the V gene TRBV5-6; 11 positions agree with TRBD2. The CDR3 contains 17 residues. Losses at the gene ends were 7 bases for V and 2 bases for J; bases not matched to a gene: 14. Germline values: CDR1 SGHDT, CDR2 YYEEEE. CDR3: CASALTTSGKMTYEQYF. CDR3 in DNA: TGTGCCAGCGCCTTGACGACTAGCGGGAAAATGACCTACGAGCAGTACTTC.

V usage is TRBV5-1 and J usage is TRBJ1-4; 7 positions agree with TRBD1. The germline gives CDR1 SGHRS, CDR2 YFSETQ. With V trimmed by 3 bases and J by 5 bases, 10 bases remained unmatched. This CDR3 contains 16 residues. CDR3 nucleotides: TGCGCCAGCAGCTACACAACCGGGACAGTGAATGAAAAACTGTTTTTT. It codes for CASSYTTGTVNEKLFF.

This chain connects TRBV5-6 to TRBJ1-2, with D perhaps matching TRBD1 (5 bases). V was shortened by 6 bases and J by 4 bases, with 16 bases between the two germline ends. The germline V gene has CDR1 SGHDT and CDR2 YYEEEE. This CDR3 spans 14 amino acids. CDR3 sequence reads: CASTMTVFPYGYTF. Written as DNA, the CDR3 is TGTGCCAGCACCATGACAGTTTTTCCCTATGGCTACACCTTC. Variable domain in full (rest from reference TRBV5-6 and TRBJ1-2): DAGVTQSPTHLIKTRGQQVTLRCSPKSGHDTVSWYQQALGQGPQFIFQYYEEEERQRGNFPDRFSGHQFPNYSSELNVNALLLGDSALYLCASTMTVFPYGYTFGSGTRLTVV.

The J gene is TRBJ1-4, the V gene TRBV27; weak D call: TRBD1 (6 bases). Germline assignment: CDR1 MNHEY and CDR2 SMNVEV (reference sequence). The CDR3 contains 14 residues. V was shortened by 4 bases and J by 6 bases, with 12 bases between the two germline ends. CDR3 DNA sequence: TGTGCCAGCAGTTCCGACAGGAGCTATGAAAAACTGTTTTTT. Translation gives CASSSDRSYEKLFF.